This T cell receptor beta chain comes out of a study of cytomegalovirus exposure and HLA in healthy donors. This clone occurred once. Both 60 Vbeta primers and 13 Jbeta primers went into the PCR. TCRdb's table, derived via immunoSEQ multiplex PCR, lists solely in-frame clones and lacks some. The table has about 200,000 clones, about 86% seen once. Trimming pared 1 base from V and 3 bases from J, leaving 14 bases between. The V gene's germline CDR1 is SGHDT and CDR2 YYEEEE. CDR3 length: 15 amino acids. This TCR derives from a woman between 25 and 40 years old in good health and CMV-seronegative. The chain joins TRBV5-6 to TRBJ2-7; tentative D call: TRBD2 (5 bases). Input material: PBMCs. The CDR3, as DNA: TGTGCCAGCAGCTTGTTTGTGGGAGACGGCTACGAGCAGTACTTC. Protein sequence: CASSLFVGDGYEQYF.